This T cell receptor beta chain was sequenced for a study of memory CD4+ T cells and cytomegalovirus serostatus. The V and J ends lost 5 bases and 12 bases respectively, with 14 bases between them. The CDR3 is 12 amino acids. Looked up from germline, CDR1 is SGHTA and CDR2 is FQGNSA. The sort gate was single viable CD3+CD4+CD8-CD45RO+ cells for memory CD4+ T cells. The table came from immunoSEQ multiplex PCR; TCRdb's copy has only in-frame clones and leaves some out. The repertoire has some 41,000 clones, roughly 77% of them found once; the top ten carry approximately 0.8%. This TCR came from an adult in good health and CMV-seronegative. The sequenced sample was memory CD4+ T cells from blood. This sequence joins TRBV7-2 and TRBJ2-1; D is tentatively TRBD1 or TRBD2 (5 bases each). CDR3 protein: CASSNYGALQFF. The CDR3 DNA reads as TGTGCCAGCAGCAACTACGGGGCTCTGCAGTTCTTC. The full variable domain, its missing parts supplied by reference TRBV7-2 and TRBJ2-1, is GAGVSQSPSNKVTEKGKDVELRCDPISGHTALYWYRQSLGQGLEFLIYFQGNSAPDKSGLPSDRFSAERTGGSVSTLTIQRTQQEDSAVYLCASSNYGALQFFGPGTRLTVL.